The 21 T cell receptor beta chains listed next were all sequenced from one sample in a study of T cell changes during pregnancy in multiple sclerosis. Profiled with immunoSEQ multiplex PCR; TCRdb holds only in-frame clones, not every one. The table has fewer than 40,000 clones, 90% to 95% seen once. Source: CD4+ T cells from peripheral blood mononuclear cells, taken after pregnancy. The receptors stem from a female donor with multiple sclerosis, enrolled in a pregnancy study.

The genes are TRBV30 and TRBJ1-3, with no clear D. The CDR3 is made up of 13 amino acids. The germline CDR1 and CDR2 sequences are GTSNPN and SVGIG (reference sequence). The germline V and J ends were trimmed by 2 bases and 3 bases, with 8 bases remaining between them. The CDR3 DNA sequence: TGTGCCTGGAGTTCCGCAGGTGGAAACACCATATATTTT. Translation: CAWSSAGGNTIYF.

The rearrangement uses TRBV7-9 and TRBJ2-7; D may be TRBD2 (6 bases). The V end lost 4 bases, the J end lost 8 bases, and 15 bases lay between the germline ends. CDR1 SEHNR and CDR2 FQNEAQ come from the germline V gene (reference sequence). The CDR3 sequence is 13 residues long. CDR3 amino acids: CASSSSGTGKQYF. CDR3 bases: TGTGCCAGCAGCTCATCCGGGACTGGGAAGCAGTACTTC.

V gene TRBV5-1 combines with J gene TRBJ1-1; no clear D. CDR1 is SGHRS, CDR2 YFSETQ, per germline. V lost 2 bases to trimming and J lost 1 base, with 9 bases between them. CDR3 length equals 14 residues. As DNA, the CDR3 is TGCGCCAGCAGCTTATCAGGTCAGAACACTGAAGCTTTCTTT. This encodes CASSLSGQNTEAFF. Full variable domain (missing parts from reference TRBV5-1 and TRBJ1-1): KAGVTQTPRYLIKTRGQQVTLSCSPISGHRSVSWYQQTPGQGLQFLFEYFSETQRNKGNFPGRFSGRQFSNSRSEMNVSTLELGDSALYLCASSLSGQNTEAFFGQGTRLTVV.

The rearrangement joins TRBV5-1 to TRBJ1-2, with TRBD1 identical over 7 bases. J gave up 8 bases and V 6 bases, and 10 bases lay outside the gene matches. The germline V gene has CDR1 SGHRS and CDR2 YFSETQ. The CDR3 spans 13 residues. Written as DNA, the CDR3 is TGCGCCAGCACCCCAGGGGGAGTTAAGGGCTACACCTTC. It is translated as CASTPGGVKGYTF. The full variable domain, completed using reference TRBV5-1 and TRBJ1-2, is KAGVTQTPRYLIKTRGQQVTLSCSPISGHRSVSWYQQTPGQGLQFLFEYFSETQRNKGNFPGRFSGRQFSNSRSEMNVSTLELGDSALYLCASTPGGVKGYTFGSGTRLTVV.

This CDR3 reads CASRDRGGWDQPQHF. CDR3 sequence (DNA): TGTGCCAGCAGGGACAGGGGAGGGTGGGATCAGCCCCAGCATTTT. V and J are TRBV6-6 and TRBJ1-5; 9 bases fit TRBD1. This CDR3 spans 15 amino acids. The V segment lost 6 bases and the J segment 5 bases; nucleotides outside the gene matches: 8. Germline lookup yields CDR1 MNHNY and CDR2 SVGAGI (reference sequence).

This sequence joins TRBV4-2 and TRBJ1-2; 7 nucleotides line up with TRBD1. The CDR3 sequence is 16 residues long. V trimming: 4 bases; J trimming: 6 bases; junction bases outside the gene matches: 14. CDR1 and CDR2 from the germline V gene are LGHNA and YNFKEQ. Written as DNA, the CDR3 is TGTGCCAGCAGCCCCACCCGGGACAGAACTTTAAATGGCTACACCTTC. It encodes CASSPTRDRTLNGYTF.

The chain uses TRBV19 and TRBJ1-3; D is uncertain. The germline CDR1 and CDR2 sequences are LNHDA and SQIVND (reference sequence). The V gene lost 0 bases and the J gene lost 4 bases, with 13 bases spanning the gap. The CDR3 is 16 amino acids. CDR3 amino acids: CASSIDRSTNGNTIYF. DNA for the CDR3: TGTGCCAGTAGTATAGATCGTAGTACCAACGGAAACACCATATATTTT.

This sequence joins TRBV7-9 and TRBJ1-2; no reliable D call. In germline, CDR1 is SEHNR, CDR2 FQNEAQ (reference sequence). V was pared by 5 bases and J by 3 bases, with 13 bases between. The CDR3 totals 14 residues. The CDR3 nucleotides are TGTGCCAGCAGCCCCACCGGAGGCGACTATGGCTACACCTTC. Its protein is CASSPTGGDYGYTF.

This chain connects TRBV7-9 to TRBJ1-6; no definite D call. CDR1 and CDR2 from the germline V gene are SEHNR and FQNEAQ (reference sequence). The CDR3 has 12 amino acids. V was clipped by 7 bases and J by 8 bases, with 9 bases between them. The CDR3 loop reads CASTLADSPLHF. The CDR3 DNA reads as TGTGCCAGCACCCTGGCCGATTCACCCCTCCACTTT.

The chain is built from TRBV10-3 and TRBJ2-5, with D possibly TRBD1 on 5 matching bases. Per the germline V gene, CDR1 is ENHRY and CDR2 is SYGVKD. V was trimmed by 2 bases and J by 4 bases, leaving 11 bases between them. This CDR3 has 14 amino acids. Here the CDR3 DNA reads TGTGCCATCAGTGAGCCCCAGGGTGGAGAGACCCAGTACTTC. Amino acids: CAISEPQGGETQYF.

The count of this clone is one. This chain links TRBV4-1 with TRBJ2-5; TRBD2 is a possible D gene (7 bases). This CDR3 has 14 amino acids. From germline, CDR1 is MGHRA and CDR2 YSYEKL. Trimming pared 1 base from V and 5 bases from J, leaving 11 bases between. This chain's CDR3 is CASSQARGGETQYF. In DNA, the CDR3 is TGCGCCAGCAGCCAAGCAAGGGGGGGGGAGACCCAGTACTTC.

This clone was seen only a few times. CDR3 in amino acids: CASSFGQGISPLHF. DNA of the CDR3: TGTGCCAGCAGTTTCGGACAGGGTATTTCACCCCTCCACTTT. V usage is TRBV7-9 and J usage is TRBJ1-6, with 8 bases fitting TRBD1. Per the germline V gene, CDR1 is SEHNR and CDR2 is FQNEAQ (reference sequence). The CDR3 runs to 14 residues. V gave up 6 bases and J gave up 9 bases; unmatched junction bases: 7. The full variable domain, rest sourced from reference TRBV7-9 and TRBJ1-6, is DTGVSQNPRHKITKRGQNVTFRCDPISEHNRLYWYRQTLGQGPEFLTYFQNEAQLEKSRLLSDRFSAERPKGSFSTLEIQRTEQGDSAMYLCASSFGQGISPLHFGNGTRLTVT.

The chain uses TRBV5-1 and TRBJ2-1; TRBD2 aligns across 10 bases. J lost 3 bases, V lost 4 bases, and 7 bases had no gene match. The CDR3 contains 16 residues. CDR1 and CDR2 from the germline V gene are SGHRS and YFSETQ. This chain's CDR3 is CASSTVIAGGYNEQFF. CDR3 nucleotides: TGCGCCAGCAGCACGGTTATAGCGGGGGGCTACAATGAGCAGTTCTTC.

The chain joins TRBV10-3 to TRBJ2-2; D might be TRBD1 (6 bases). CDR3 length: 14 amino acids. Trimming removed 8 bases at V and 2 bases at J, with 12 bases between. Germline V gene data show CDR1 as ENHRY and CDR2 as SYGVKD. This CDR3 is CAIGPGQNTGELFF. The DNA of the CDR3 is TGTGCCATCGGGCCGGGACAAAACACCGGGGAGCTGTTTTTT.

The chain couples TRBV19 to TRBJ1-5; D unresolved. Germline CDR1 is LNHDA and CDR2 is SQIVND (reference sequence). Trimming took off 6 bases at V and 0 bases at J, with 21 bases between the two ends. The CDR3 runs to 18 residues. CDR3 loop: CASSPASPSADSNQPQHF. The CDR3 DNA sequence: TGTGCCAGTAGCCCCGCTTCCCCTAGTGCCGATAGCAATCAGCCCCAGCATTTT.

The CDR3 DNA follows: TGTGCCATCGATACCTCGGGTAGTGGCTACACCTTC. Amino acids: CAIDTSGSGYTF. The J gene is TRBJ1-2, the V gene TRBV6-1; D ambiguous. Trimming left V 10 bases short and J 7 bases short, with 16 bases between. Germline assignment: CDR1 MNHNS and CDR2 SASEGT. The CDR3 has 12 residues.

A few counts support this clone. The rearrangement uses TRBV11-1 and TRBJ1-1, with TRBD1 as a possible D gene (6 bases). The CDR3 consists of 12 residues. V dropped 4 bases and J dropped 10 bases, with 13 bases sitting between them. Germline V gene sequence: CDR1 SGHAT, CDR2 FQDESV (reference sequence). For the CDR3, the DNA is TGTGCCAGCAGCTCGCAGGGGCTGGGAGCTTTCTTT. Protein product: CASSSQGLGAFF.

CDR3 nucleotides: TGTGCCAGCAGCTTAGCGTTAAGGGGCGATCAGCCCCAGCATTTT. Translation: CASSLALRGDQPQHF. The chain recombines TRBV7-8 with TRBJ1-5; maybe TRBD1 (5 bases). The V gene's germline CDR1 is SGHVS and CDR2 FQNEAQ. The CDR3 is 15 residues long. The V end lost 0 bases, the J end lost 5 bases, and 11 bases lay between the germline ends. Complete variable domain (other parts from reference TRBV7-8 and TRBJ1-5): GAGVSQSPRYKVAKRGQDVALRCDPISGHVSLFWYQQALGQGPEFLTYFQNEAQLDKSGLPSDRFFAERPEGSVSTLKIQRTQQEDSAVYLCASSLALRGDQPQHFGDGTRLSIL.

J is TRBJ1-3 and V is TRBV6-1; D is possibly TRBD1 (5 bases). CDR1 MNHNS and CDR2 SASEGT come from the germline V gene. V was pared by 1 base and J by 2 bases, with 6 bases between. The CDR3 extends over 14 amino acids. CDR3 sequence reads: CASSEVRAGNTIYF. The CDR3 DNA reads as TGTGCCAGCAGTGAAGTCAGGGCTGGAAACACCATATATTTT.

V gene TRBV9 combines with J gene TRBJ1-3, with TRBD1 as a possible D gene (5 bases). Trimming removed 3 bases from V and 0 bases from J, with 13 bases in between. Germline values: CDR1 SGDLS, CDR2 YYNGEE. The CDR3 loop spans 16 amino acids. The CDR3 protein is CASSEGLWSSGNTIYF. The CDR3 nucleotides read TGTGCCAGCAGCGAGGGACTTTGGAGCTCTGGAAACACCATATATTTT. The full variable domain, in which reference TRBV9 and TRBJ1-3 provide the parts outside the CDR3, is DSGVTQTPKHLITATGQRVTLRCSPRSGDLSVYWYQQSLDQGLQFLIQYYNGEERAKGNILERFSAQQFPDLHSELNLSSLELGDSALYFCASSEGLWSSGNTIYFGEGSWLTVV.

The chain joins TRBV5-1 to TRBJ2-3, with 7 nucleotides matching TRBD1. V shed 8 bases and J 3 bases; nucleotides not matched to a gene: 9. This CDR3 has 14 amino acids. The V gene's germline CDR1 is SGHRS and CDR2 YFSETQ. The CDR3 DNA sequence: TGCGCCAGTATGGGAGCAGGGGGAACAGATACGCAGTATTTT. Residues: CASMGAGGTDTQYF.